A selection of T cell receptor beta chains follows, all from one sample in a study of vaccination effects on CD4 cells after COVID-19. Produced via immunoSEQ multiplex PCR; TCRdb's table is partial and in-frame only. The sample holds about 24,000 clones, under 85% seen once. Their target antigens are unknown. The material sequenced was CD4+ T cells from PBMCs cultured with HCoV-NL63 spike peptides, taken after COVID-19 vaccination. Receptors were obtained from a human donor who received a COVID-19 vaccine. CDR3s include the opening cysteine and the closing phenylalanine or tryptophan. The D gene is left open where the match is weak. Part of the rows lack a size; the others show once, few, many or a class for expanded clones.

abundance: NA; j_gene: TRBJ1-4; d_gene: NA; v_gene: TRBV19; CDR3aa: CASTNLGQGGEKLFF; CDR3nt: TGTGCCAGTACCAACCTGGGGCAGGGAGGCGAAAAACTGTTTTTT
abundance: NA; j_gene: TRBJ1-4; d_gene: NA; v_gene: TRBV14; CDR3aa: CASSQDPPGAVGNEKLFF; CDR3nt: TGTGCCAGCAGCCAAGACCCCCCGGGGGCAGTTGGTAATGAAAAACTGTTTTTT
abundance: NA; j_gene: TRBJ2-1; d_gene: NA; v_gene: TRBV20-1; CDR3aa: CRVDSYNEQFF; CDR3nt: TGCAGGGTGGACTCCTACAATGAGCAGTTCTTC
abundance: few; j_gene: TRBJ1-5; d_gene: TRBD1; v_gene: TRBV7-2; CDR3aa: CASSYRGQQPQHF; CDR3nt: TGTGCCAGCAGCTACAGGGGGCAACAGCCCCAGCATTTT
abundance: few; j_gene: TRBJ2-1; d_gene: TRBD2; v_gene: TRBV19; CDR3aa: CASSPTGTSRFF; CDR3nt: TGTGCCAGTTCCCCCACGGGGACTAGCAGGTTCTTC
abundance: NA; j_gene: TRBJ1-5; d_gene: NA; v_gene: TRBV19; CDR3aa: CATGGGWRYSNQPQHF; CDR3nt: TGTGCCACCGGGGGAGGGTGGCGCTATAGCAATCAGCCCCAGCATTTT
abundance: NA; j_gene: TRBJ2-7; d_gene: TRBD2; v_gene: TRBV6-5; CDR3aa: CASRLSGSRAYEQYF; CDR3nt: TGTGCCAGCAGACTTAGCGGGAGTAGGGCCTACGAGCAGTACTTC
abundance: NA; j_gene: TRBJ2-2; d_gene: NA; v_gene: TRBV10-3; CDR3aa: CAIVAERAGELFF; CDR3nt: TGTGCCATCGTAGCAGAGCGTGCCGGGGAGCTGTTTTTT
abundance: NA; j_gene: TRBJ2-1; d_gene: TRBD1; v_gene: TRBV9; CDR3aa: CASSVDPDRASSYNEQFF; CDR3nt: TGTGCCAGCAGCGTAGACCCGGACAGGGCCTCCTCCTACAATGAGCAGTTCTTC
abundance: NA; j_gene: TRBJ1-6; d_gene: NA; v_gene: TRBV30; CDR3aa: CAWSVGQYNSPLHF; CDR3nt: TGTGCCTGGAGTGTAGGACAGTATAATTCACCCCTCCACTTT
abundance: NA; j_gene: TRBJ1-3; d_gene: NA; v_gene: TRBV6-5; CDR3aa: CASSYSRQASGNTIYF; CDR3nt: TGTGCCAGCAGTTACTCGAGGCAGGCCTCTGGAAACACCATATATTTT
abundance: NA; j_gene: TRBJ2-7; d_gene: TRBD2; v_gene: TRBV28; CDR3aa: CASSGTSGSYEQYF; CDR3nt: TGTGCCAGCAGTGGGACTAGCGGGAGTTACGAGCAGTACTTC
abundance: once; j_gene: TRBJ1-1; d_gene: TRBD1; v_gene: TRBV13; CDR3aa: CASSFRQLRDRPTEAFF; CDR3nt: TGTGCCAGCAGCTTTCGTCAACTCCGGGACAGACCCACTGAAGCTTTCTTT
abundance: NA; j_gene: TRBJ2-2; d_gene: TRBD2; v_gene: TRBV4-1; CDR3aa: CASSRSGGRDTGELFF; CDR3nt: TGCGCCAGCAGCCGGTCGGGGGGGCGGGACACCGGGGAGCTGTTTTTT
abundance: NA; j_gene: TRBJ1-5; d_gene: TRBD1; v_gene: TRBV6-1; CDR3aa: CASSERGTGDYSNQPQHF; CDR3nt: TGTGCCAGCAGTGAAAGAGGGACAGGGGATTATAGCAATCAGCCCCAGCATTTT
abundance: NA; j_gene: TRBJ1-2; d_gene: TRBD1; v_gene: TRBV4-2; CDR3aa: CASSQGTGVLYGYTF; CDR3nt: TGTGCCAGCAGCCAAGGGACAGGTGTCCTCTATGGCTACACCTTC
abundance: NA; j_gene: TRBJ1-1; d_gene: NA; v_gene: TRBV28; CDR3aa: CASSQTLTEAFF; CDR3nt: TGTGCCAGCAGTCAGACCCTAACTGAAGCTTTCTTT
abundance: NA; j_gene: TRBJ2-2; d_gene: NA; v_gene: TRBV19; CDR3aa: CASSQNRNTGELFF; CDR3nt: TGTGCCAGTAGCCAAAACAGGAACACCGGGGAGCTGTTTTTT
abundance: NA; j_gene: TRBJ1-2; d_gene: TRBD1; v_gene: TRBV5-1; CDR3aa: CASSLQGARGYTF; CDR3nt: TGCGCCAGCAGCTTACAGGGGGCAAGGGGCTACACCTTC
abundance: few; j_gene: TRBJ1-1; d_gene: NA; v_gene: TRBV7-2; CDR3aa: CATAAGMNTEAFF; CDR3nt: TGTGCCACCGCCGCGGGGATGAACACTGAAGCTTTCTTT
abundance: NA; j_gene: TRBJ1-2; d_gene: NA; v_gene: TRBV11-2; CDR3aa: CASSRGTQLYFYGYTF; CDR3nt: TGTGCCAGCAGCCGCGGGACTCAATTATATTTCTATGGCTACACCTTC
abundance: NA; j_gene: TRBJ2-1; d_gene: NA; v_gene: TRBV6-5; CDR3aa: CASSYSRLAINEQFF; CDR3nt: TGTGCCAGCAGTTACTCGCGGCTAGCGATCAATGAGCAGTTCTTC
abundance: NA; j_gene: TRBJ2-7; d_gene: NA; v_gene: TRBV5-1; CDR3aa: CASSLGQTGIYEQYF; CDR3nt: TGCGCCAGCAGCTTGGGCCAAACAGGGATCTACGAGCAGTACTTC
abundance: NA; j_gene: TRBJ1-1; d_gene: NA; v_gene: TRBV20-1; CDR3aa: CSASRGWGTEAFF; CDR3nt: TGCAGTGCTAGTCGTGGGTGGGGAACTGAAGCTTTCTTT
abundance: NA; j_gene: TRBJ1-1; d_gene: NA; v_gene: TRBV10-2; CDR3aa: CASRTRSNMNTEAFF; CDR3nt: TGCGCCAGCAGGACCCGGAGTAACATGAACACTGAAGCTTTCTTT
abundance: once; j_gene: TRBJ1-1; d_gene: NA; v_gene: TRBV10-3; CDR3aa: CAIRMMQNTEAFF; CDR3nt: TGTGCCATCAGGATGATGCAGAACACTGAAGCTTTCTTT
abundance: NA; j_gene: TRBJ1-4; d_gene: NA; v_gene: TRBV27; CDR3aa: CASSPESLRGEKLFF; CDR3nt: TGTGCCAGTTCGCCTGAGAGCCTTCGGGGTGAAAAACTGTTTTTT
abundance: NA; j_gene: TRBJ2-7; d_gene: NA; v_gene: TRBV10-3; CDR3aa: CAISGSLETYEQYF; CDR3nt: TGTGCCATCAGTGGTTCTCTGGAAACCTACGAGCAGTACTTC
abundance: NA; j_gene: TRBJ1-1; d_gene: NA; v_gene: TRBV18; CDR3aa: CASSPKGRGINTEAFF; CDR3nt: TGTGCCAGCTCACCAAAAGGGAGGGGAATTAACACTGAAGCTTTCTTT
abundance: NA; j_gene: TRBJ2-1; d_gene: TRBD2; v_gene: TRBV2; CDR3aa: CASQIAGGGFF; CDR3nt: TGTGCCAGCCAGATAGCGGGAGGTGGGTTCTTC
abundance: NA; j_gene: TRBJ2-1; d_gene: TRBD2; v_gene: TRBV10-3; CDR3aa: CAISESTSGSNEQFF; CDR3nt: TGTGCCATCAGTGAGTCAACTAGCGGGAGCAATGAGCAGTTCTTC
abundance: NA; j_gene: TRBJ2-3; d_gene: NA; v_gene: TRBV6-5; CDR3aa: CASSRVGSSTDTQYF; CDR3nt: TGTGCCAGCAGTCGAGTAGGATCCTCCACAGATACGCAGTATTTT
abundance: few; j_gene: TRBJ1-5; d_gene: NA; v_gene: TRBV27; CDR3aa: CASSIRAYGNQPQHF; CDR3nt: TGTGCCAGCAGTATTCGGGCCTACGGTAATCAGCCCCAGCATTTT
abundance: large; j_gene: TRBJ1-1; d_gene: NA; v_gene: TRBV29-1; CDR3aa: CSVSGGIAEAFF; CDR3nt: TGCAGCGTTTCAGGTGGGATCGCTGAAGCTTTCTTT
abundance: NA; j_gene: TRBJ2-7; d_gene: NA; v_gene: TRBV11-3; CDR3aa: CASSLSPTVPSF; CDR3nt: TGTGCCAGCAGCTTATCCCCCACGGTTCCCAGCTTC
abundance: NA; j_gene: TRBJ2-5; d_gene: NA; v_gene: TRBV10-3; CDR3aa: CAISEWGGETQYF; CDR3nt: TGTGCCATCAGTGAGTGGGGGGGCGAGACCCAGTACTTC
abundance: NA; j_gene: TRBJ1-1; d_gene: NA; v_gene: TRBV30; CDR3aa: CAWSGQGYTEAFF; CDR3nt: TGTGCCTGGAGTGGGCAGGGGTACACTGAAGCTTTCTTT
abundance: NA; j_gene: TRBJ2-1; d_gene: NA; v_gene: TRBV28; CDR3aa: CASTTGVGSVF; CDR3nt: TGTGCCAGCACCACGGGGGTCGGGTCAGTCTTC
abundance: hyperexpanded; j_gene: TRBJ1-3; d_gene: NA; v_gene: TRBV6-5; CDR3aa: CASRQRVPGNTIYF; CDR3nt: TGTGCCAGCAGACAGAGGGTACCCGGAAACACCATATATTTT
abundance: NA; j_gene: TRBJ1-6; d_gene: NA; v_gene: TRBV18; CDR3aa: CASSPAGDVGSYNSPLHF; CDR3nt: TGTGCCAGCTCACCAGCGGGGGACGTAGGCTCCTATAATTCACCCCTCCACTTT
abundance: NA; j_gene: TRBJ1-2; d_gene: TRBD1; v_gene: TRBV7-2; CDR3aa: CASSLGQSLLYGYTF; CDR3nt: TGTGCCAGCAGCTTGGGACAGTCACTGCTCTATGGCTACACCTTC
abundance: once; j_gene: TRBJ1-5; d_gene: NA; v_gene: TRBV2; CDR3aa: CASKEGQATFNRGNQPQHF; CDR3nt: TGTGCCAGCAAGGAAGGGCAGGCAACATTCAATCGGGGCAATCAGCCCCAGCATTTT
abundance: NA; j_gene: TRBJ1-1; d_gene: TRBD1; v_gene: TRBV7-3; CDR3aa: CASSPGTGTEAFF; CDR3nt: TGTGCCAGCAGCCCGGGGACAGGTACTGAAGCTTTCTTT
abundance: NA; j_gene: TRBJ2-7; d_gene: TRBD2; v_gene: TRBV5-4; CDR3aa: CASSSAGEREQYF; CDR3nt: TGTGCCAGCAGCTCAGCGGGAGAACGCGAGCAGTACTTC
abundance: NA; j_gene: TRBJ2-1; d_gene: NA; v_gene: TRBV4-1; CDR3aa: CASSRGRPYNEQFF; CDR3nt: TGCGCCAGCTCCCGGGGGCGTCCGTACAATGAGCAGTTCTTC
abundance: NA; j_gene: TRBJ1-5; d_gene: TRBD1; v_gene: TRBV10-3; CDR3aa: CATTPGQGGDQPQHF; CDR3nt: TGTGCCACAACTCCAGGACAGGGAGGGGATCAGCCCCAGCATTTT
abundance: NA; j_gene: TRBJ1-2; d_gene: NA; v_gene: TRBV5-5; CDR3aa: CASHWADRYGYTF; CDR3nt: TGTGCGTCCCATTGGGCGGACCGCTATGGCTACACCTTC
abundance: NA; j_gene: TRBJ2-5; d_gene: NA; v_gene: TRBV18; CDR3aa: CASSPQQYQQETQYF; CDR3nt: TGTGCCAGCTCACCACAACAGTACCAACAAGAGACCCAGTACTTC
abundance: NA; j_gene: TRBJ2-7; d_gene: NA; v_gene: TRBV6-5; CDR3aa: CASSYLAMGEQYF; CDR3nt: TGTGCCAGCAGTTACCTGGCTATGGGCGAGCAGTACTTC
abundance: medium-sized; j_gene: TRBJ2-5; d_gene: NA; v_gene: TRBV7-9; CDR3aa: CASSLVGGKETQYF; CDR3nt: TGTGCCAGCAGCTTAGTAGGGGGGAAAGAGACCCAGTACTTC
abundance: NA; j_gene: TRBJ2-3; d_gene: NA; v_gene: TRBV11-2; CDR3aa: CASSLRGSSTDTQYF; CDR3nt: TGTGCCAGCAGCTTAAGGGGGTCTAGCACAGATACGCAGTATTTT
abundance: NA; j_gene: TRBJ2-7; d_gene: NA; v_gene: TRBV6-5; CDR3aa: CASSRNGLGIYEQYF; CDR3nt: TGTGCCAGCAGCCGAAACGGCCTAGGAATCTACGAGCAGTACTTC
abundance: NA; j_gene: TRBJ1-4; d_gene: NA; v_gene: TRBV6-6; CDR3aa: CASSRSLEGPTNEKLFF; CDR3nt: TGTGCCAGCAGTCGCTCCCTCGAAGGCCCAACTAATGAAAAACTGTTTTTT
abundance: few; j_gene: TRBJ1-1; d_gene: NA; v_gene: TRBV6-5; CDR3aa: CASSGTENTEAFF; CDR3nt: TGTGCCAGCAGCGGTACGGAGAACACTGAAGCTTTCTTT
abundance: NA; j_gene: TRBJ2-3; d_gene: TRBD1; v_gene: TRBV7-2; CDR3aa: CASSLRGPDTQYF; CDR3nt: TGTGCCAGCAGCTTAAGGGGGCCAGATACGCAGTATTTT
abundance: few; j_gene: TRBJ2-1; d_gene: TRBD1; v_gene: TRBV4-1; CDR3aa: CASSQSETGGLVF; CDR3nt: TGCGCCAGCAGCCAATCAGAGACAGGGGGCCTCGTCTTC
abundance: NA; j_gene: TRBJ1-1; d_gene: TRBD1; v_gene: TRBV28; CDR3aa: CASSTLSQGARTEAFF; CDR3nt: TGTGCCAGCAGCACACTCAGTCAGGGGGCGCGCACTGAAGCTTTCTTT
abundance: few; j_gene: TRBJ2-7; d_gene: NA; v_gene: TRBV4-2; CDR3aa: CASSQDQAYEQYF; CDR3nt: TGTGCCAGCAGCCAAGATCAGGCCTACGAGCAGTACTTC
abundance: NA; j_gene: TRBJ1-4; d_gene: NA; v_gene: TRBV5-1; CDR3aa: CASSLAGTNEKLFF; CDR3nt: TGCGCCAGCAGCTTGGCAGGGACTAATGAAAAACTGTTTTTT
abundance: few; j_gene: TRBJ1-2; d_gene: NA; v_gene: TRBV4-3; CDR3aa: CASSQEGSQRYGYTF; CDR3nt: TGCGCCAGCAGCCAAGAGGGATCTCAGCGCTATGGCTACACCTTC